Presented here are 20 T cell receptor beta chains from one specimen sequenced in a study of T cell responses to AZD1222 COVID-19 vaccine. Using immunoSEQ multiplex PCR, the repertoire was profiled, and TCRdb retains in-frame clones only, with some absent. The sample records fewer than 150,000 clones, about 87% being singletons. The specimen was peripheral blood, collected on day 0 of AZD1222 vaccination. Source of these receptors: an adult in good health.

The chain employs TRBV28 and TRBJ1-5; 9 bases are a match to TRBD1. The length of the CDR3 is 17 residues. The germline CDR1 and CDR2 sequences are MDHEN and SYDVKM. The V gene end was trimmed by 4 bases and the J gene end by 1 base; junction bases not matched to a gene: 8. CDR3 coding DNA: TGTGCCAGCAGTTCTGGACAGGGGAGGACGAGCAATCAGCCCCAGCATTTT. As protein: CASSSGQGRTSNQPQHF.

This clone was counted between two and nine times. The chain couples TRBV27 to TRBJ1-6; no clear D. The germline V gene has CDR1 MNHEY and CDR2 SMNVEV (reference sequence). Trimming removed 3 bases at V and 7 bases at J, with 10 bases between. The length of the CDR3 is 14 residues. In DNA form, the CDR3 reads TGTGCCAGCAGTTTCCGGGCTAACAATTCACCCCTCCACTTT. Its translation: CASSFRANNSPLHF.

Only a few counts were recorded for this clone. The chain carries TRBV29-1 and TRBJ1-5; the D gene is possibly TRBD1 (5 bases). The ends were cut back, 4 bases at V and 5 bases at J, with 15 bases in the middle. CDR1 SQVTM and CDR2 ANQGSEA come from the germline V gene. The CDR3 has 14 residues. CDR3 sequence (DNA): TGCAGCGTTGCCCAGGGAGTTGGGGATCAGCCCCAGCATTTT. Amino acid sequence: CSVAQGVGDQPQHF.

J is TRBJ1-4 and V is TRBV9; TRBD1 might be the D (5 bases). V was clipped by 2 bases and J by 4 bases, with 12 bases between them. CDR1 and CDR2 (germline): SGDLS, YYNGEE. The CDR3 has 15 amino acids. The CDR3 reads CASSVADSFNEKLFF. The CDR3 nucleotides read TGTGCCAGCAGCGTTGCTGACAGCTTTAATGAAAAACTGTTTTTT.

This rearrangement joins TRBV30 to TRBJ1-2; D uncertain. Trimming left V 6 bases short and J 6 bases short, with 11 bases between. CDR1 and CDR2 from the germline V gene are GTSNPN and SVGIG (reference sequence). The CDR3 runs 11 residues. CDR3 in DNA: TGTGCCTGTACGGGTTTTAATGGCTACACCTTC. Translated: CACTGFNGYTF.

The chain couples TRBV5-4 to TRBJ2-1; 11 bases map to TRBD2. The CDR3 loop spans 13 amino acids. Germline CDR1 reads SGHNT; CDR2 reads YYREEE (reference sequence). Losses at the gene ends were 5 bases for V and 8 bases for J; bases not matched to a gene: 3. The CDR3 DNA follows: TGTGCCAGCAGTGATAGCGGGAGGGATGAGCAGTTCTTC. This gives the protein CASSDSGRDEQFF. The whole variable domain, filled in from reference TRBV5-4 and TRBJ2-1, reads ETGVTQSPTHLIKTRGQQVTLRCSSQSGHNTVSWYQQALGQGPQFIFQYYREEENGRGNFPPRFSGLQFPNYSSELNVNALELDDSALYLCASSDSGRDEQFFGPGTRLTVL.

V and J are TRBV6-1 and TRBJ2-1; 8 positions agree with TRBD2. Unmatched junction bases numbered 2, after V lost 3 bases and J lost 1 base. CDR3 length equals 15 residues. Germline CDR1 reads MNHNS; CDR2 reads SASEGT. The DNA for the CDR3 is TGTGCCAGCAGTGATAGCGGGGAGTCCTACAATGAGCAGTTCTTC. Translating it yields CASSDSGESYNEQFF.

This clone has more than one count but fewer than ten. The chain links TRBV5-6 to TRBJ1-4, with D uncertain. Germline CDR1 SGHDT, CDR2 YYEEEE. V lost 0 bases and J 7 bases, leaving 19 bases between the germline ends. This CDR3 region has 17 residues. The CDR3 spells CASSLAQPSLYVEKLFF. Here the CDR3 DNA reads TGTGCCAGCAGCTTGGCTCAACCCAGTCTCTATGTTGAAAAACTGTTTTTT.

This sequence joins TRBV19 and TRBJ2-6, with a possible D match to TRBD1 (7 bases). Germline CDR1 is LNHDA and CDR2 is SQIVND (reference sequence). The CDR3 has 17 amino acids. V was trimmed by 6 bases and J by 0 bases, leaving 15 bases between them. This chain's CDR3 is CASSNRGLGSGANVLTF. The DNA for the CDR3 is TGTGCCAGTAGCAACAGGGGACTTGGCTCTGGGGCCAACGTCCTGACTTTC.

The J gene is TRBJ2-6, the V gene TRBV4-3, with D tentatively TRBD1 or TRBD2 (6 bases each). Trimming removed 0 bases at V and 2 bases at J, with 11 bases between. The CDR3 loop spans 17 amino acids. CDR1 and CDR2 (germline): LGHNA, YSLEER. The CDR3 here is CASSQEIGGTGANVLTF. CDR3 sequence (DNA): TGCGCCAGCAGCCAAGAAATAGGGGGGACTGGGGCCAACGTCCTGACTTTC.

This CDR3 reads CASSYQPRTGMGAFF. The CDR3 coding sequence is TGTGCCAGCAGTTACCAACCCCGGACAGGAATGGGGGCTTTCTTT. The chain has TRBV6-5 and TRBJ1-1, with 7 bases matching TRBD1. The V and J ends lost 2 bases and 11 bases, in that order; junction bases with no gene match: 14. The CDR3 is 15 amino acids. The V gene's germline CDR1 is MNHEY and CDR2 SVGAGI.

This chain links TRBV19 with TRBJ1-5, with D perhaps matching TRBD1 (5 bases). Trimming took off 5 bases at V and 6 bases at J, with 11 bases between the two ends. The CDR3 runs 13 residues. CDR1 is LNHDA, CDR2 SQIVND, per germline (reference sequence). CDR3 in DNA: TGTGCCAGTAGTTCAGGGAAGAGTCAGCCCCAGCATTTT. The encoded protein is CASSSGKSQPQHF.

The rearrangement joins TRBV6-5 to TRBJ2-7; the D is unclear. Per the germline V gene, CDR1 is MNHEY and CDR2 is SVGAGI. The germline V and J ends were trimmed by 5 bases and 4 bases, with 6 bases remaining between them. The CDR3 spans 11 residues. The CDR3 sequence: CASSQSYEQYF. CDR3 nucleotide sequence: TGTGCCAGCAGTCAGAGTTACGAGCAGTACTTC.

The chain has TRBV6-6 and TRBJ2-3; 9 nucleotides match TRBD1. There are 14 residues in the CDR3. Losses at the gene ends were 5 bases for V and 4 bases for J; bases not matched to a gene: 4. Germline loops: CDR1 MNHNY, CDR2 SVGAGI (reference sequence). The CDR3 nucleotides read TGTGCCAGCAGTCCCGGGACAGGGTCAGATACGCAGTATTTT. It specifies CASSPGTGSDTQYF.

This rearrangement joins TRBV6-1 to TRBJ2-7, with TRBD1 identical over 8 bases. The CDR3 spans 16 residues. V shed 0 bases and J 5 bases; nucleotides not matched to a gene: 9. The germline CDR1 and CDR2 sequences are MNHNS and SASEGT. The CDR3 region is CASSEASGTGNNEQYF. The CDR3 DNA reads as TGTGCCAGCAGTGAAGCTTCCGGGACAGGTAACAACGAGCAGTACTTC.

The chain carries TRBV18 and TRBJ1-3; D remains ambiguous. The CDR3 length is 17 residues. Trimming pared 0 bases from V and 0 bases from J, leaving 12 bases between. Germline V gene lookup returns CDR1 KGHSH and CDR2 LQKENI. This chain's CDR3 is CASSPPGKVNSGNTIYF. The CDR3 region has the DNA TGTGCCAGCTCACCACCGGGGAAGGTGAACTCTGGAAACACCATATATTTT.

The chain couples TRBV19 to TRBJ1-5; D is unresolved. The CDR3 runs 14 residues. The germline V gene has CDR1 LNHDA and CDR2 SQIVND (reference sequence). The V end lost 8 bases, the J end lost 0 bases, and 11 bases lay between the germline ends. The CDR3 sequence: CASHTHVSNQPQHF. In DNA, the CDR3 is TGTGCCAGTCACACCCACGTTAGCAATCAGCCCCAGCATTTT.

CDR3 amino acids: CSVEAAGLTDGYTF. The CDR3 bases are TGCAGCGTTGAAGCGGCCGGACTTACCGATGGCTACACCTTC. V usage is TRBV29-1 and J usage is TRBJ1-2; D gene unclear. The V gene lost 1 base and the J gene lost 6 bases, with 15 bases spanning the gap. The V gene's germline CDR1 is SQVTM and CDR2 ANQGSEA. The CDR3 runs to 14 residues.

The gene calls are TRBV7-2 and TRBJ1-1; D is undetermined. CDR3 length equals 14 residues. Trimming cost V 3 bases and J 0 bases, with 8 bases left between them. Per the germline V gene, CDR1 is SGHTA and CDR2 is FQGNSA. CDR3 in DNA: TGTGCCAGCAGCTTTTCGGTAATGAACACTGAAGCTTTCTTT. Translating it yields CASSFSVMNTEAFF.

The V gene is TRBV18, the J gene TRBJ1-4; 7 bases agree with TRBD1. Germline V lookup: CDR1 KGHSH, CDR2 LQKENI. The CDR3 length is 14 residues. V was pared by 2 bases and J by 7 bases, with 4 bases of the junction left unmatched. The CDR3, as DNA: TGTGCCAGCTCACCAGATCCAGGGGGTGAAAAACTGTTTTTT. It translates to CASSPDPGGEKLFF.